The 11 T cell receptor beta chains reported below all come from one sample, sequenced in a study of Graves' ophthalmopathy and Graves' hyperthyroidism. TCR beta CDR3 regions were amplified from RNA transcripts. The first-round RT-PCR employed HTBI primers together with the Qiagen OneStep RT-PCR kit. A multiplex PCR was then performed as the second round. MiXCR, run by TCRdb on the multiplex PCR reads, gives a single entry per CDR3 protein. The data show some 1.1 million distinct CDR3 sequences, approximately 35% seen once. Source material: peripheral blood or thyroid tissue (not recorded which). The receptor set was obtained from an adult man with Graves' hyperthyroidism.

In the case of this clonotype: A read error may produce the germline difference seen at one junction end. V gene TRBV7-2 combines with J gene TRBJ2-5; 11 bases line up with TRBD2. CDR3 size: 21 residues. CDR1 and CDR2 from the germline V gene are SGHTA and FQGNSA. CDR3 amino acids: CDSSLAIGSGRVGWAQETQYF. The CDR3 DNA follows: TGTGACAGCAGCTTAGCGATTGGTAGCGGGAGGGTTGGTTGGGCCCAAGAGACCCAGTACTTC.

This clonotype showed up many times. The V and J genes are TRBV20-1 and TRBJ2-7, with 7 positions matching TRBD2. The CDR3 contains 14 residues. Germline trimming cut 2 bases from V and 0 bases from J; bases unmatched to any gene: 4. Germline lookup yields CDR1 DFQATT and CDR2 SNEGSKA (reference sequence). CDR3 sequence reads: CSARRVAGSYEQYF. For the CDR3, the DNA is TGCAGTGCTAGAAGAGTAGCGGGCTCCTACGAGCAGTACTTC.

At least ten counts were recorded for this clonotype. The chain employs TRBV10-3 and TRBJ2-7; no definite D call. V lost 7 bases, J lost 0 bases, and 13 bases lay in between. Per germline, CDR1 ENHRY and CDR2 SYGVKD. CDR3 size: 14 residues. The CDR3 sequence is CAITGGVNSYEQYF. DNA for the CDR3: TGTGCCATCACGGGTGGGGTAAACTCCTACGAGCAGTACTTC.

This clonotype came up many times. The chain joins TRBV7-9 to TRBJ1-2, with D unclear. V lost 6 bases to trimming and J lost 8 bases, with 10 bases between them. The CDR3 has 11 amino acids. From germline, CDR1 is SEHNR and CDR2 FQNEAQ (reference sequence). CDR3 in DNA: TGTGCCAGCAGACGTACCGGGGGCTACACCTTC. This translates into CASRRTGGYTF.

This clonotype was counted a few times. V and J are TRBV6-5 and TRBJ2-7; 9 bases line up with TRBD2. The germline CDR1 and CDR2 sequences are MNHEY and SVGAGI. This CDR3 spans 15 amino acids. The ends lost 2 bases at V and 4 bases at J; junction bases unmatched: 6. The CDR3: CASSYPLAGEYEQYF. CDR3 DNA sequence: TGTGCCAGCAGTTACCCGTTAGCGGGAGAGTACGAGCAGTACTTC.

The V and J genes are TRBV12-3 or TRBV12-4 and TRBJ2-7; D is ambiguous. V lost 0 bases and J lost 3, with 9 bases in between. The CDR3 extends over 14 amino acids. DNA for the CDR3: TGTGCCAGCAGTTTAGCGACTGCATTCTACGAGCAGTACTTC. It yields the protein CASSLATAFYEQYF.

This clonotype has a handful of counts. The chain is built from TRBV5-1 and TRBJ2-2; TRBD2 might be the D (6 bases). Between the trimmed V and J ends, which lost 4 bases and 3 bases, there was a span of 13 bases. The CDR3 loop spans 15 amino acids. In germline, CDR1 is SGHRS, CDR2 YFSETQ. The CDR3: CASSQSSGDTGELFF. The CDR3 nucleotides are TGCGCCAGCAGCCAGTCATCGGGGGACACCGGGGAGCTGTTTTTT.

V is TRBV5-5 and J is TRBJ2-7, with D unresolved. Germline CDR1 SGHKS, CDR2 YYEKEE (reference sequence). CDR3 length equals 15 residues. V was clipped by 0 bases and J by 0 bases, with 10 bases between them. Here the CDR3 DNA reads TGTGCCAGCAGCTTGGCCCGGACCCTCTCCTACGAGCAGTACTTC. Translating it yields CASSLARTLSYEQYF.

V is TRBV25-1 and J is TRBJ2-6, with D maybe TRBD1 (6 bases). The CDR3 loop spans 19 amino acids. The germline V gene has CDR1 MGHDK and CDR2 SYGVNS. V lost 9 bases, J lost 0 bases, and 24 bases lay in between. This CDR3 is CARPRQAATGISGANVLTF. DNA for the CDR3: TGTGCCAGGCCAAGACAGGCAGCTACAGGGATCTCTGGGGCCAACGTCCTGACTTTC. Together with reference TRBV25-1 and TRBJ2-6, the CDR3 gives the full variable domain: EADIYQTPRYLVIGTGKKITLECSQTMGHDKMYWYQQDPGMELHLIHYSYGVNSTEKGDLSSESTVSRIRTEHFPLTLESARPSHTSQYLCARPRQAATGISGANVLTFGAGSRLTVL.

This clonotype came up many times. This may be a read error, as it is one base from a much larger clone. The chain recombines TRBV7-2 with TRBJ1-2; TRBD1 matches at 10 bases. Germline V gene lookup returns CDR1 SGHTA and CDR2 FQGNSA. The CDR3 consists of 14 residues. This CDR3 reads CANSLDRGRVGYTF. CDR3 coding DNA: TGTGCCAACAGCCTCGACAGGGGGCGGGTTGGCTACACCTTC.

This chain joins TRBV6-5 and TRBJ1-6; D unclear. The CDR3 consists of 19 residues. Germline CDR1 MNHEY, CDR2 SVGAGI. V lost 6 bases and J 0 bases, leaving 21 bases between the germline ends. CDR3 bases: TGTGCCAGCAGCCCACGACCCCCGTCCAGGAGCTCCTATAATTCACCCCTCCACTTT. This gives the protein CASSPRPPSRSSYNSPLHF.